This T cell receptor beta chain derives from a study of blood T cell repertoires in COVID-19. Original methodology: Estimation of nucleated cell counts was performed using reference gene primer amplification. Here immunoSEQ multiplex PCR was the method, and the copy in TCRdb shows in-frame clones only, minus some. The DNA was the basis for D and trimming; V, J and clone size are from that table. The data show approximately 200,000 clones, with approximately 88% seen just once and 10% held by the top ten. CDR1 is LGHNT and CDR2 is FRNRAP in the germline V gene. After removal of 6 bases from V and 7 bases from J, the junction contained 10 bases not matched to a gene. The CDR3 loop spans 16 amino acids. Which cohort a participant joined came from the clinical history participants gave.

The V gene is TRBV12-5, the J gene TRBJ1-3; 12 bases align to TRBD1. Sequenced: PBMCs or T cells enriched from blood (not recorded which). This TCR was sampled from a man between 18 and 35 years old with acute COVID-19. CDR3 in DNA: TGTGCTAGTGGGGTCGCCGGGACAGGGGGCCCGAACACCATATATTTT. It translates to CASGVAGTGGPNTIYF.